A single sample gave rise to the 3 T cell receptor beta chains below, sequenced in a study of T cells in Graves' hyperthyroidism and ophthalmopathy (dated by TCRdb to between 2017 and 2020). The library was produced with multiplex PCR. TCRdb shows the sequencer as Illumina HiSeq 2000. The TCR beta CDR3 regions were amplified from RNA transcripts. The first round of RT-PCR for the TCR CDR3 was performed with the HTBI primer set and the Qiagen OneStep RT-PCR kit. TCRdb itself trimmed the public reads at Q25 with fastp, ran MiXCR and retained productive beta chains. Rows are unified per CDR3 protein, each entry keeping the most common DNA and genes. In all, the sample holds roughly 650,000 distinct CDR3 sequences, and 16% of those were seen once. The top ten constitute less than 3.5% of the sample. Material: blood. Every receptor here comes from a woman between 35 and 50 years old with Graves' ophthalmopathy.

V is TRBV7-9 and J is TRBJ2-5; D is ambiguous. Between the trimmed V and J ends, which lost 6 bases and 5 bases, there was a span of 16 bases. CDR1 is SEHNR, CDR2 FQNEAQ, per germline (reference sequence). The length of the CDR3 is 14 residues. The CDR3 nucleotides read TGTGCCAGCAGTCGAGGCTCGGATTTGGAGACCCAGTACTTC. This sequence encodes CASSRGSDLETQYF.

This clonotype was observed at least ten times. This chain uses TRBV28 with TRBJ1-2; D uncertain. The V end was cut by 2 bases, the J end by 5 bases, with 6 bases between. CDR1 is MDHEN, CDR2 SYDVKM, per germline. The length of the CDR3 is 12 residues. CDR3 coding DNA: TGTGCCAGCAGTTTAATGACTTATGGCTACACCTTC. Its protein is CASSLMTYGYTF.

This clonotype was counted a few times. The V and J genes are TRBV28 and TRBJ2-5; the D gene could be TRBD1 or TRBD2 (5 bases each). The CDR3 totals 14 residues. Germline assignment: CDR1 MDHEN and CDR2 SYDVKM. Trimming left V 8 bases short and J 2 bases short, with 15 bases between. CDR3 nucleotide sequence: TGTGCCAGCCGTAGAGGGGCAGAACAAGAGACCCAGTACTTC. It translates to CASRRGAEQETQYF.